Here is one TCR beta chain with its context. The source of the sample is a study of technical replicates of blood from a few donors. Produced via immunoSEQ multiplex PCR; TCRdb's table is partial and in-frame only. The sample lists some 62,000 clones, around 87% occurring once. CDR3 length: 15 amino acids. The V segment lost 3 bases and the J segment 6 bases; nucleotides outside the gene matches: 5. Germline CDR1 is LNHDA and CDR2 is SQIVND (reference sequence). The sample comprised PBMCs. This receptor was obtained from a human donor in good health. Some clones in this sample may be carry-over from other donors' samples. The V call is TRBV19, the J call TRBJ1-6, with 7 bases fitting TRBD1. The CDR3 here is CASSMRGQFNSPLHF. The DNA of the CDR3 is TGTGCCAGTAGTATGAGGGGACAGTTTAATTCACCCCTCCACTTT.